This is a list of T cell receptor beta chains from one sample in a study of T-cell memory formation after mild COVID-19. In TCRdb, the 5' RACE reads were re-called with MiXCR into one record per CDR3 protein. The table shows roughly 300,000 distinct CDR3 sequences, with approximately 8% occurring only once. The specimen was PBMCs or a T cell subset sorted from them (not recorded which). The source is a man between 18 and 29 years old who had mild COVID-19 (a few samples of this study predate the infection). Cell type and time point are not known. Each CDR3 is given with its conserved first and last residue. Fields, in order: J gene, D gene, clone size, V gene, CDR3 DNA, CDR3 protein. A D gene is named only where the DNA matches it firmly. Clone size is given for some rows only: seen once, a few or many times, or a class if the clone is expanded.

>TRBJ1-1|-|-|TRBV18
TGTGCCAGCTCACCGCAGGGTGGAGCGACTGAAGCTTTCTTT
CASSPQGGATEAFF
>TRBJ2-3|-|many|TRBV4-3
TGCGCCAGCAGCCAAGATACCTGGCGGGGGCGCCGCACAGATACGCAGTATTTT
CASSQDTWRGRRTDTQYF
>TRBJ2-5|-|-|TRBV6-2/TRBV6-3
TGTGCCAGCAGTTACTACGGGGTTCAAGAGACCCAGTACTTC
CASSYYGVQETQYF
>TRBJ2-4|-|-|TRBV3-1
TGTGCCAGCAGCCAAGGCCTCCAAAACATTCAGTACTTC
CASSQGLQNIQYF
>TRBJ2-7|TRBD2|-|TRBV4-3
TGCGCCAGCAGCCAAGACGGGCTAGCGGGGAACTACGAGCAGTACTTC
CASSQDGLAGNYEQYF
>TRBJ2-5|-|-|TRBV7-2
TGTGCCAGCAGCCGACTAGGGGGGCAGACCCAGTACTTC
CASSRLGGQTQYF
>TRBJ2-5|TRBD2|few|TRBV5-6
TGTGCCAGCAGCGCCAGGGAATTGGGGGGGGAGACCCAGTACTTC
CASSARELGGETQYF
>TRBJ2-1|-|-|TRBV24-1
TGTGCCCAAGGGAAGGACCTCAGTGAGCAGTTCTTC
CAQGKDLSEQFF
>TRBJ2-1|-|few|TRBV5-5
TGTGCCAGCAGCTTGAGGGCTACTTCCTACAATGAGCAGTTCTTC
CASSLRATSYNEQFF
>TRBJ1-1|-|few|TRBV9
TGTGCCAGCAGCGTAGGGCAGGGTAATGAAGCTTTCTTT
CASSVGQGNEAFF
>TRBJ2-5|TRBD1|-|TRBV7-9
TGTGCCAGCAGCGACAGGGTCGAGACCCAGTACTTC
CASSDRVETQYF
>TRBJ2-1|-|many|TRBV5-5
TGTGCCAGCAGCTTGGAGGCAGACAACTACAATGAGCAGTTCTTC
CASSLEADNYNEQFF
>TRBJ1-4|-|-|TRBV7-6
TGTGCCAGCAGTTCTCTAATCCGGGGCCATGAAAAACTGTTTTTT
CASSSLIRGHEKLFF
>TRBJ2-1|TRBD2|many|TRBV7-9
TGTGCCAGCAGCTCCCCATGGGGGGGTGGTATATCCTCCTACAATGAGCAGTTCTTC
CASSSPWGGGISSYNEQFF
>TRBJ2-1|TRBD2|-|TRBV20-1
TGCAGTGCTGGGGGACTAGCGGGGGATTTTGAGCAGTTCTTC
CSAGGLAGDFEQFF
>TRBJ2-7|TRBD2|many|TRBV12-3/TRBV12-4
TGTGCCAGCAGTTCCCTAGCGGGGGGCCCCTACGAGCAGTACTTC
CASSSLAGGPYEQYF
>TRBJ2-1|-|-|TRBV29-1
TGCAGCGCGCCATGGTCCACCAGGGAGCAGTTCTTC
CSAPWSTREQFF
>TRBJ2-3|TRBD2|few|TRBV20-1
TGCAGTGGAGTCACTCGAGCGGGGGGCCCAGATACGCAGTATTTT
CSGVTRAGGPDTQYF
>TRBJ2-5|-|few|TRBV6-2/TRBV6-3
TGTGCCAGCAGTTACTCGAAGGAGGAGGGGGAGGAATCGATCATAGGAGGGGAGACCCAGTACTTC
CASSYSKEEGEESIIGGETQYF
>TRBJ1-1|-|few|TRBV4-2
TGTGCCAGCAGCCGCTCCCCTCAACTTCTCCCGGACACTGAAGCTTTCTTT
CASSRSPQLLPDTEAFF
>TRBJ2-3|-|many|TRBV5-1
TGCGCCAGCAGCCGAGAAGGATCAGATACGCAGTATTTT
CASSREGSDTQYF
>TRBJ2-3|-|-|TRBV7-8
TGTGCCAGCAGCCGATCTAACAGGGCCACCACAGATACGCAGTATTTT
CASSRSNRATTDTQYF